A selection of T cell receptor beta chains follows, all from one sample in a study of metastatic and nonmetastatic thyroid tumors. MiXCR was used by TCRdb to re-call the PCR reads. Altogether some 84,000 clones are present, over 8.5% being singletons, with the ten largest covering roughly 10%. Sequencing was performed on blood. Receptor source: a female donor with papillary thyroid cancer or a benign thyroid nodule (not recorded which). Some clones in this sample may be carry-over from other donors' samples. Both conserved end residues are part of each CDR3. A D gene is named only where the DNA matches it firmly. Size values are once, few and many counts, or a class for expanded clones, and some rows have none.

>TRBJ2-2|many|TRBV5-1|NA
CASSEEGGGINTNTGELFF
TGCGCCAGCAGCGAGGAGGGAGGGGGCATCAATACGAACACCGGGGAGCTGTTTTTT
>TRBJ2-7|many|TRBV20-1|NA
CSARRPTSPYEQYF
TGCAGTGCTAGACGTCCTACTAGTCCCTACGAGCAGTACTTC
>TRBJ2-1|many|TRBV2|NA
CASRSGPDEQFF
TGTGCCAGCAGGTCAGGTCCTGATGAGCAGTTCTTC
>TRBJ2-1|many|TRBV18|TRBD2
CASSLRNSGAYNEQFF
TGTGCCAGCTCACTCAGAAATAGCGGGGCCTACAATGAGCAGTTCTTC
>TRBJ1-1|many|TRBV11-2|NA
CASSSDYNTEAFF
TGTGCCAGCAGCTCAGATTACAACACTGAAGCTTTCTTT
>TRBJ2-3|many|TRBV5-1|NA
CASSRPGETDTQYF
TGCGCCAGCAGCCGACCGGGGGAAACAGATACGCAGTATTTT
>TRBJ2-5|many|TRBV10-3|TRBD1
CAIRTGSSVETQYF
TGTGCCATCAGGACAGGGAGCTCCGTGGAGACCCAGTACTTC
>TRBJ1-5|few|TRBV28|NA
CASSLWAENQPQHF
TGTGCCAGCAGTTTATGGGCAGAGAATCAGCCCCAGCATTTT
>TRBJ1-1|many|TRBV3-1|NA
CASSLTSAGGTEAFF
TGTGCCAGCAGCCTTACTTCGGCAGGAGGTACTGAAGCTTTCTTT
>TRBJ2-3|many|TRBV12-3/TRBV12-4|NA
CASSLQVGVSTDTQYF
TGTGCCAGCAGTCTCCAGGTAGGGGTCAGCACAGATACGCAGTATTTT
>TRBJ2-1|many|TRBV10-3|TRBD1
CAISGGADRVGNEQFF
TGTGCCATCAGTGGCGGGGCGGACAGGGTTGGCAATGAGCAGTTCTTC
>TRBJ2-5|many|TRBV7-8|NA
CATVSGGGGETQYF
TGTGCCACCGTTAGCGGAGGAGGTGGGGAGACCCAGTACTTC
>TRBJ2-1|many|TRBV6-5|NA
CASSYSRLVTDNEQFF
TGTGCCAGCAGTTACTCGCGGCTAGTTACGGACAATGAGCAGTTCTTC
>TRBJ2-1|many|TRBV6-4|NA
CASSDSTYNEQFF
TGTGCCAGCAGTGACTCGACCTACAATGAGCAGTTCTTC
>TRBJ2-3|NA|TRBV30|NA
CAWSVPLFSTSTDTQYF
TGTGCCTGGAGTGTACCCCTGTTTTCGACTAGCACAGATACGCAGTATTTT
>TRBJ2-4|many|TRBV10-1|NA
CASSVDGAKNIQYF
TGCGCCAGCAGCGTCGATGGAGCCAAAAACATTCAGTACTTC
>TRBJ1-2|few|TRBV11-2|NA
CASSGDTLYGYTF
TGTGCCAGCAGCGGGGACACACTGTATGGCTACACCTTC
>TRBJ2-3|few|TRBV6-1|NA
CASRIGTSTDTQYF
TGTGCCAGCAGGATTGGGACTAGCACAGATACGCAGTATTTT
>TRBJ2-3|many|TRBV6-1|TRBD2
CASVAGETSTDTQYF
TGTGCCAGCGTAGCGGGGGAAACTAGCACAGATACGCAGTATTTT
>TRBJ2-2|many|TRBV7-2|NA
CASSLDPAGELFF
TGTGCCAGCAGCTTAGATCCGGCCGGGGAGCTGTTTTTT
>TRBJ1-2|many|TRBV2|NA
CASSEGQGNYGYTF
TGTGCCAGCAGTGAAGGGCAGGGGAATTATGGCTACACCTTC
>TRBJ2-3|many|TRBV6-6|NA
CASSCRGAQTTDTQYF
TGTGCCAGCAGTTGCCGGGGGGCCCAGACCACAGATACGCAGTATTTT
>TRBJ2-7|few|TRBV7-9|NA
CASSLLYEQYF
TGTGCCAGCAGCTTATTATACGAGCAGTACTTC
>TRBJ1-1|many|TRBV11-2|TRBD1
CASSQGQAYEAFF
TGTGCCAGCAGCCAGGGACAGGCCTATGAAGCTTTCTTT
>TRBJ2-7|many|TRBV28|NA
CASTPTRGSYEQYF
TGTGCCAGCACCCCCACACGGGGTTCCTACGAGCAGTACTTC
>TRBJ1-1|many|TRBV6-1|NA
CASSPRGDPEAFF
TGTGCCAGCAGTCCGCGGGGGGATCCTGAAGCTTTCTTT
>TRBJ2-7|NA|TRBV11-2|NA
CASSPQRGHEQYF
TGTGCCAGCAGCCCCCAACGGGGCCACGAGCAGTACTTC
>TRBJ2-2|many|TRBV28|TRBD2
CASSLRRGGITGELFF
TGTGCCAGCAGTTTACGGCGGGGGGGCATCACCGGGGAGCTGTTTTTT
>TRBJ2-1|medium-sized|TRBV19|TRBD1
CASRRQGEPYNEQFF
TGTGCCAGTAGGCGGCAGGGGGAGCCCTACAATGAGCAGTTCTTC
>TRBJ1-1|many|TRBV12-3/TRBV12-4|NA
CASSFRYTEAFF
TGTGCCAGCAGTTTTAGGTACACTGAAGCTTTCTTT
>TRBJ2-3|many|TRBV7-3|TRBD2
CASSLGGGGRNTQYF
TGTGCCAGCAGCCTTGGCGGGGGGGGACGAAATACGCAGTATTTT
>TRBJ2-2|many|TRBV20-1|NA
CSASYSKNTGELFF
TGCAGTGCTAGCTACAGTAAGAACACCGGGGAGCTGTTTTTT
>TRBJ2-1|many|TRBV15|NA
CATSRGLQNEQFF
TGTGCCACCAGCAGGGGACTGCAAAATGAGCAGTTCTTC
>TRBJ2-3|many|TRBV24-1|NA
CATSDSTGASTDTQYF
TGTGCCACCAGTGATTCGACGGGGGCTAGCACAGATACGCAGTATTTT
>TRBJ1-1|few|TRBV6-2/TRBV6-3|NA
CSSRYLGPNTEAFF
TGTTCCAGCCGATACCTGGGACCGAACACTGAAGCTTTCTTT
>TRBJ1-5|few|TRBV29-1|NA
CSVLTSGSNQPQHF
TGCAGCGTGTTGACAAGCGGTAGCAATCAGCCCCAGCATTTT
>TRBJ1-2|NA|TRBV6-1|NA
CASTGGSLGYTF
TGTGCCAGCACCGGTGGGTCTTTGGGCTACACCTTC